This TCR beta chain originates from a study of blood T cell repertoires in COVID-19. Seattle patient enrollment occurred during active infection, with longitudinal follow-up thereafter. In the original workflow: Researchers report that nucleated cell counts were estimated from reference gene primer amplification. Measured with immunoSEQ multiplex PCR; TCRdb has only the in-frame clones, and not every one. For V, J and clone size, that table is used; D and trimming come from the DNA. The sample contains 200,000 to 300,000 clones, around 90% of which appear only once. V lost 5 bases and J 2 bases, leaving 12 bases between the germline ends. There are 14 residues in the CDR3. CDR1 is LGHNT, CDR2 FRNRAP, per germline.

The sample comprised peripheral blood. The TCR originated in a young adult with COVID-19, enrolled during active disease. The V call is TRBV12-5, the J call TRBJ2-5, with D perhaps TRBD2 (6 bases). The CDR3 nucleotides read TGTGCTAGTGGTGCGGGGTATCCTCAAGAGACCCAGTACTTC. As protein: CASGAGYPQETQYF.